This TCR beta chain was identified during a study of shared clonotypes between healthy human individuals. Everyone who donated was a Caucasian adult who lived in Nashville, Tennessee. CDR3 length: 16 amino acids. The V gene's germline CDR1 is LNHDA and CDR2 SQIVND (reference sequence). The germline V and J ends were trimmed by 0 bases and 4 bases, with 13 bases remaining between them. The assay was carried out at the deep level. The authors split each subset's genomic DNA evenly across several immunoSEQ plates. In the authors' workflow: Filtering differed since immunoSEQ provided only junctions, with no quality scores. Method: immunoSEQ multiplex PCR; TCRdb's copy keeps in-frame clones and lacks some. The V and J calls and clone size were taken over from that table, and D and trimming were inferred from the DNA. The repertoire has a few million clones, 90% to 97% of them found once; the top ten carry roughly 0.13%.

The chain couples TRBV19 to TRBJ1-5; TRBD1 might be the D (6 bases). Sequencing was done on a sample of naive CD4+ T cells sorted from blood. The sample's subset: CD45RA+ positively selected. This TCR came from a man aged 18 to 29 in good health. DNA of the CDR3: TGTGCCAGTAGTATAGAAGGGACACTATTAAATCAGCCCCAGCATTTT. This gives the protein CASSIEGTLLNQPQHF.